A selection of T cell receptor beta chains follows, all from one sample in a study of blood T cell repertoires in COVID-19. Sequencing used immunoSEQ multiplex PCR; TCRdb keeps in-frame clones, though not all of them. The sample has around 84,000 clones; around nine tenths are singletons. Material: peripheral blood. Every receptor here comes from an older man with active or convalescent COVID-19. Each CDR3 is given with its conserved first and last residue. The D gene is left open where the match is weak. Where a row states a size, it is once, few, many or the class of an expanded clone; other rows omit it.

abundance: NA
j_gene: TRBJ2-3
d_gene: NA
v_gene: TRBV6-4
CDR3nt: TGTGCCAGCAGTGTCGCAGGGTATGCCACAGATACGCAGTATTTT
CDR3aa: CASSVAGYATDTQYF

abundance: NA
j_gene: TRBJ1-2
d_gene: TRBD1
v_gene: TRBV14
CDR3nt: TGTGCCAGCAGCCAGAGGGGGACAGGACGGGGCTACACCTTC
CDR3aa: CASSQRGTGRGYTF

abundance: few
j_gene: TRBJ1-6
d_gene: NA
v_gene: TRBV3-1/TRBV3-2
CDR3nt: TGTGCCAGCAGCCAAGATTTCGAAGTTAGTTCACCCCTCCACTTT
CDR3aa: CASSQDFEVSSPLHF

abundance: NA
j_gene: TRBJ2-3
d_gene: NA
v_gene: TRBV18
CDR3nt: TGTGCCAGCTCACCAGGGAGACAGGCAGATACGCAGTATTTT
CDR3aa: CASSPGRQADTQYF

abundance: NA
j_gene: TRBJ1-2
d_gene: NA
v_gene: TRBV29-1
CDR3nt: TGCAGCGTTGTGTGGGGGCAAGGCTACACCTTC
CDR3aa: CSVVWGQGYTF

abundance: NA
j_gene: TRBJ1-5
d_gene: NA
v_gene: TRBV4-1
CDR3nt: TGCGCCAGCAGCCCCGGACAAAGCAATCAGCCCCAGCATTTT
CDR3aa: CASSPGQSNQPQHF

abundance: NA
j_gene: TRBJ2-1
d_gene: TRBD1
v_gene: TRBV6-4
CDR3nt: TGTGCCAGCAGTGCCCTCGGGACAGGGAGTGATGAGCAGTTCTTC
CDR3aa: CASSALGTGSDEQFF

abundance: NA
j_gene: TRBJ1-5
d_gene: NA
v_gene: TRBV27
CDR3nt: TGTGCCAGCAGCCCTTTGAGGTACAATCAGCCCCAGCATTTT
CDR3aa: CASSPLRYNQPQHF

abundance: NA
j_gene: TRBJ2-1
d_gene: TRBD2
v_gene: TRBV7-3
CDR3nt: TGTGCCAGCAGCGCGCGATTGGCTAGCGGGAGGGGTAATGAGCAGTTCTTC
CDR3aa: CASSARLASGRGNEQFF

abundance: NA
j_gene: TRBJ2-3
d_gene: NA
v_gene: TRBV11-2
CDR3nt: TGTGCCAGCAGCTTAGTGGGGCACACAGATACGCAGTATTTT
CDR3aa: CASSLVGHTDTQYF

abundance: NA
j_gene: TRBJ2-5
d_gene: NA
v_gene: TRBV11-2
CDR3nt: TGTGCCAGCAGCTTAGATGTGGGGGGAGGGACCCAGTACTTC
CDR3aa: CASSLDVGGGTQYF

abundance: NA
j_gene: TRBJ2-1
d_gene: TRBD2
v_gene: TRBV24-1
CDR3nt: TGTGCCACCAGTGACCCCCCGGGACTAGGGGGTAGGAACGCTTACAATGAGCAGTTCTTC
CDR3aa: CATSDPPGLGGRNAYNEQFF

abundance: NA
j_gene: TRBJ2-5
d_gene: NA
v_gene: TRBV5-1
CDR3nt: TGCGCCAGCAGCTTGGTGTCGGGGGATTACCAAGAGACCCAGTACTTC
CDR3aa: CASSLVSGDYQETQYF

abundance: NA
j_gene: TRBJ2-3
d_gene: TRBD2
v_gene: TRBV7-3
CDR3nt: TGTGCCAGCAGCTTAGTGGGGACTAGCGGGATTGGTACGCAGTATTTT
CDR3aa: CASSLVGTSGIGTQYF

abundance: NA
j_gene: TRBJ1-5
d_gene: TRBD1
v_gene: TRBV19
CDR3nt: TGTGCCAGTAGTACACCGGGACAGGGCCCTTCAGCGGGCAATCAGCCCCAGCATTTT
CDR3aa: CASSTPGQGPSAGNQPQHF

abundance: NA
j_gene: TRBJ2-5
d_gene: TRBD2
v_gene: TRBV2
CDR3nt: TGTGCCAGCAGTGACTTAGCGGGGGGGGCTTACCAAGAGACCCAGTACTTC
CDR3aa: CASSDLAGGAYQETQYF

abundance: NA
j_gene: TRBJ1-5
d_gene: NA
v_gene: TRBV27
CDR3nt: TGTGCCAGCGCCCCCCGCGGGGGAGGTGGCAATCAGCCCCAGCATTTT
CDR3aa: CASAPRGGGGNQPQHF

abundance: NA
j_gene: TRBJ2-1
d_gene: NA
v_gene: TRBV5-1
CDR3nt: TGCGCCAGCAGCTTGGCAGGGTCCTCCTACAATGAGCAGTTCTTC
CDR3aa: CASSLAGSSYNEQFF

abundance: NA
j_gene: TRBJ1-6
d_gene: TRBD1
v_gene: TRBV3-1/TRBV3-2
CDR3nt: TGTGCCAGCAGCCCAGGGACAGGGAATTCACCCCTCCACTTT
CDR3aa: CASSPGTGNSPLHF

abundance: few
j_gene: TRBJ1-2
d_gene: TRBD1
v_gene: TRBV24-1
CDR3nt: TGTGCCACCAGTGACTTGGACAGGGGCGGTGGCTACACCTTC
CDR3aa: CATSDLDRGGGYTF

abundance: few
j_gene: TRBJ2-1
d_gene: TRBD2
v_gene: TRBV7-9
CDR3nt: TGTGCCAGCAGCGGAGCGACTAGCGGGAACTCCTACAATGAGCAGTTCTTC
CDR3aa: CASSGATSGNSYNEQFF

abundance: NA
j_gene: TRBJ1-2
d_gene: NA
v_gene: TRBV3-1/TRBV3-2
CDR3nt: TGTGCCAGCAGCCAAAGGGAAAGGGGGAACTATGGCTACACCTTC
CDR3aa: CASSQRERGNYGYTF

abundance: once
j_gene: TRBJ1-2
d_gene: NA
v_gene: TRBV6-5
CDR3nt: TGTGCCAGCAGTACAGGGTCCCCGGAAGGCTACACCTTC
CDR3aa: CASSTGSPEGYTF

abundance: few
j_gene: TRBJ1-2
d_gene: TRBD1
v_gene: TRBV2
CDR3nt: TGTGCCAGCACAACTTTGGGGACAGCCTATGGCTACACCTTC
CDR3aa: CASTTLGTAYGYTF

abundance: NA
j_gene: TRBJ2-5
d_gene: TRBD2
v_gene: TRBV19
CDR3nt: TGTGCCAGTAGTATCCTAGCGGGAGGCCAAGAGACCCAGTACTTC
CDR3aa: CASSILAGGQETQYF

abundance: NA
j_gene: TRBJ2-5
d_gene: NA
v_gene: TRBV5-1
CDR3nt: TGCGCCAGCAGCTTGGCAGGCAGAGAGACCCAGTACTTC
CDR3aa: CASSLAGRETQYF

abundance: NA
j_gene: TRBJ2-5
d_gene: NA
v_gene: TRBV6-1
CDR3nt: TGTGCCAGCAGTGAAGTCCGGTACAGCTCCGTTTTAGAGACCCAGTACTTC
CDR3aa: CASSEVRYSSVLETQYF

abundance: NA
j_gene: TRBJ1-4
d_gene: TRBD1
v_gene: TRBV5-8
CDR3nt: TGTGCCAGCAGCACCGAAAGGACAGGGGGCTGGAATGAAAAACTGTTTTTT
CDR3aa: CASSTERTGGWNEKLFF

abundance: NA
j_gene: TRBJ2-1
d_gene: NA
v_gene: TRBV19
CDR3nt: TGTGCCAGTAGTGGATCAGGAGGCTACAATGAGCAGTTCTTC
CDR3aa: CASSGSGGYNEQFF

abundance: NA
j_gene: TRBJ2-2
d_gene: NA
v_gene: TRBV5-1
CDR3nt: TGCGCCAGCGGACAGACAGGCGTGAGTACCACCGGGGAGCTGTTTTTT
CDR3aa: CASGQTGVSTTGELFF

abundance: NA
j_gene: TRBJ1-1
d_gene: NA
v_gene: TRBV5-4
CDR3nt: TGTGCCAGCAGCTTGAAAGGGGCACAGGAAGCTTTCTTT
CDR3aa: CASSLKGAQEAFF

abundance: NA
j_gene: TRBJ1-2
d_gene: TRBD1
v_gene: TRBV19
CDR3nt: TGTGCCAGTAGTACCGCCGGGACAGGGCTCTATGGCTACACCTTC
CDR3aa: CASSTAGTGLYGYTF

abundance: NA
j_gene: TRBJ2-1
d_gene: TRBD2
v_gene: TRBV15
CDR3nt: TGTGCCACCAGCAGAGAACTAGCGGGCGGGTATGAGCAGTTCTTC
CDR3aa: CATSRELAGGYEQFF

abundance: NA
j_gene: TRBJ2-2
d_gene: TRBD2
v_gene: TRBV2
CDR3nt: TGTGCCAGCAGTAGACTAGCGGGAGATGCCGGGGAGCTGTTTTTT
CDR3aa: CASSRLAGDAGELFF

abundance: NA
j_gene: TRBJ2-5
d_gene: NA
v_gene: TRBV18
CDR3nt: TGTGCCAGCTCATCGACAGGAGACTACCTCCAAGAGACCCAGTACTTC
CDR3aa: CASSSTGDYLQETQYF

abundance: once
j_gene: TRBJ1-6
d_gene: NA
v_gene: TRBV3-1/TRBV3-2
CDR3nt: TGTGCCAGCAGCCTCCAAAGCACAGATTATAATTCACCCCTCCACTTT
CDR3aa: CASSLQSTDYNSPLHF

abundance: NA
j_gene: TRBJ2-1
d_gene: TRBD1
v_gene: TRBV18
CDR3nt: TGTGCCAGCTCACCACGGAGTTTAGCGGACAGGGAGGACAATGAGCAGTTCTTC
CDR3aa: CASSPRSLADREDNEQFF

abundance: NA
j_gene: TRBJ1-5
d_gene: TRBD1
v_gene: TRBV6-6
CDR3nt: TGTGCCAGCAGCCCTGGGACAGCTCATAGCAATCAGCCCCAGCATTTT
CDR3aa: CASSPGTAHSNQPQHF

abundance: NA
j_gene: TRBJ1-1
d_gene: TRBD1
v_gene: TRBV6-5
CDR3nt: TGTGCCAGCAGTTACGGGACCGGACAGGGATCGATTGCTTTCTTT
CDR3aa: CASSYGTGQGSIAFF

abundance: NA
j_gene: TRBJ2-2
d_gene: TRBD1
v_gene: TRBV2
CDR3nt: TGTGCCAGCAGTGAGACAGGGTCGGGCACCGGGGAGCTGTTTTTT
CDR3aa: CASSETGSGTGELFF

abundance: NA
j_gene: TRBJ2-1
d_gene: TRBD1
v_gene: TRBV5-1
CDR3nt: TGCGCCAGCAGCTGGGGGGACAGGGGCTACAATGAGCAGTTCTTC
CDR3aa: CASSWGDRGYNEQFF

abundance: NA
j_gene: TRBJ1-6
d_gene: NA
v_gene: TRBV6-5
CDR3nt: TGTGCCAGCAGTTACTCGAGGAATTCACCCCTCCACTTT
CDR3aa: CASSYSRNSPLHF

abundance: NA
j_gene: TRBJ2-2
d_gene: NA
v_gene: TRBV9
CDR3nt: TGTGCCAGCAGCCCGCAGGGGTACGGGGAGCTGTTTTTT
CDR3aa: CASSPQGYGELFF

abundance: NA
j_gene: TRBJ1-1
d_gene: TRBD1
v_gene: TRBV6-5
CDR3nt: TGTGCCAGCAGGAGGTGGACAGGGAACACTGAAGCTTTCTTT
CDR3aa: CASRRWTGNTEAFF

abundance: NA
j_gene: TRBJ1-2
d_gene: NA
v_gene: TRBV6-1
CDR3nt: TGTGCCAGCAGTGAACCAGGGTCCGGCTACACCTTC
CDR3aa: CASSEPGSGYTF

abundance: NA
j_gene: TRBJ1-2
d_gene: NA
v_gene: TRBV18
CDR3nt: TGTGCCAGCTCCCCGGTGGGTACAGAGAACTATGGCTACACCTTC
CDR3aa: CASSPVGTENYGYTF

abundance: NA
j_gene: TRBJ1-6
d_gene: NA
v_gene: TRBV19
CDR3nt: TGTGCCAGTAGTATAGGGAAGAGGACAACGTATAATTCACCCCTCCACTTT
CDR3aa: CASSIGKRTTYNSPLHF

abundance: NA
j_gene: TRBJ1-2
d_gene: NA
v_gene: TRBV5-1
CDR3nt: TGCGCCAGCAGCTCGACGACAGGCCGCTTTGGCTACACCTTC
CDR3aa: CASSSTTGRFGYTF

abundance: NA
j_gene: TRBJ2-1
d_gene: TRBD2
v_gene: TRBV3-1/TRBV3-2
CDR3nt: TGTGCCAGCAGCCAAGATCTAGCGGGGGGGCCTTACAATGAGCAGTTCTTC
CDR3aa: CASSQDLAGGPYNEQFF

abundance: NA
j_gene: TRBJ2-3
d_gene: NA
v_gene: TRBV11-2
CDR3nt: TGTGCCAGCAGCAATCTTCGGGTGGATACGCAGTATTTT
CDR3aa: CASSNLRVDTQYF

abundance: once
j_gene: TRBJ1-6
d_gene: NA
v_gene: TRBV3-1/TRBV3-2
CDR3nt: TGTGCCAGCAGCCAACGTGACTGGAAGGGGCCCCTCCACTTT
CDR3aa: CASSQRDWKGPLHF

abundance: once
j_gene: TRBJ2-2
d_gene: NA
v_gene: TRBV5-1
CDR3nt: TGCGCCAGCAGCTCCCGGACTACCACTTTTACGAACACCGGGGAGCTGTTTTTT
CDR3aa: CASSSRTTTFTNTGELFF

abundance: NA
j_gene: TRBJ2-3
d_gene: NA
v_gene: TRBV10-1
CDR3nt: TGCGCCAGCGGTGCACTCGCGAGCACAGATACGCAGTATTTT
CDR3aa: CASGALASTDTQYF